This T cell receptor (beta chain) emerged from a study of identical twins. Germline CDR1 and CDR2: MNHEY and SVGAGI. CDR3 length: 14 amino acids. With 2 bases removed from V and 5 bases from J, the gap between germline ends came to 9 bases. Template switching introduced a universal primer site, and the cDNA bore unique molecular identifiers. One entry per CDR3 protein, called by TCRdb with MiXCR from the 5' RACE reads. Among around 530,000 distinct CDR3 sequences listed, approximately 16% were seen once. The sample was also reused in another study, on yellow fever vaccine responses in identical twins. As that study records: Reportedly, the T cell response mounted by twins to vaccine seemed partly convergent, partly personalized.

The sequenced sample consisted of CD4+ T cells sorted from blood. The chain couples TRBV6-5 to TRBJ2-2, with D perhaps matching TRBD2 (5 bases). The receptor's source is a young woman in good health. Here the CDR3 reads CASSYRELTGELFF. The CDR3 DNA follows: TGTGCCAGCAGTTACAGGGAGCTAACCGGGGAGCTGTTTTTT.